One sample yielded the 13 T cell receptor beta chains listed below, sequenced in a study of blood T cells in healthy people across ages. The use of a sample-barcoded 5' primer and a J-beta primer mix characterized a second PCR of 7 to 11 cycles. TCRdb re-analysed the 5' RACE reads in MiXCR, keeping a single row per CDR3 protein. Of approximately 700,000 distinct CDR3 sequences in the sample, 32% were seen once. The specimen sequenced was blood. The receptors were gathered from a woman older than 75 in good health.

Details on this clonotype: One junction end does not reproduce the germline sequence, and a read error may be involved. This chain joins TRBV5-6 and TRBJ1-2; D not resolved. The CDR3 runs 14 residues. The germline V gene has CDR1 SGHDT and CDR2 YYEEEE. DNA for the CDR3: TGTGCCAGCAGCTTCCTTACTCGGGCCTATGGCTGCACCTTC. This translates into CASSFLTRAYGCTF. Variable domain in full (rest from reference TRBV5-6 and TRBJ1-2): DAGVTQSPTHLIKTRGQQVTLRCSPKSGHDTVSWYQQALGQGPQFIFQYYEEEERQRGNFPDRFSGHQFPNYSSELNVNALLLGDSALYLCASSFLTRAYGCTFGSGTRLTVV.

Only a few counts were recorded for this clonotype. V usage is TRBV15 and J usage is TRBJ2-1, with 12 nucleotides matching TRBD1. The CDR3 is 17 residues long. J was trimmed by 8 bases and V by 2 bases; bases with no gene match: 10. Germline V gene sequence: CDR1 LNHNV, CDR2 YYDKDF (reference sequence). The CDR3 nucleotides read TGTGCCACCAGCAGACCTTGGGGGACAGGGGGCGGCGATGAGCAGTTCTTC. It is translated as CATSRPWGTGGGDEQFF.

In its sample, this clonotype was seen once. A single base separates this from a much larger clone, so it may be a read error. The V call is TRBV20-1, the J call TRBJ2-3; D may be TRBD1 (6 bases). The length of the CDR3 is 13 residues. V dropped 6 bases and J dropped 4 bases, with 14 bases sitting between them. Germline V CDR1 and CDR2: DFQATT, SNEGSKA (reference sequence). The CDR3 reads CSAQGSAADTQYF. The CDR3 DNA sequence: TGCAGTGCCCAGGGGTCGGCCGCAGATACGCAGTATTTT.

The sample holds many counts of this clonotype. This sequence joins TRBV6-2 or TRBV6-3 and TRBJ2-1; 8 positions agree with TRBD2. After removal of 5 bases from V and 4 bases from J, the junction contained 10 bases not matched to a gene. The CDR3 covers 16 residues. CDR1 and CDR2 (germline): MNHEY, SVGEGT. CDR3 bases: TGTGCCAGCAGTACCCCCTCCCAGCGGGGGTACAATGAGCAGTTCTTC. Translated: CASSTPSQRGYNEQFF.

The table lists this clonotype with many counts. The V call is TRBV28, the J call TRBJ1-1; 9 nucleotides align to TRBD1. After removal of 6 bases from V and 1 base from J, the junction contained 6 bases not matched to a gene. The germline V gene encodes CDR1 MDHEN and CDR2 SYDVKM. This CDR3 spans 15 amino acids. The chain's CDR3 is CASSSGGQGNTEAFF. The CDR3 DNA reads TGTGCCAGCAGCTCGGGGGGACAGGGGAACACTGAAGCTTTCTTT.

This clonotype came up a few times. A much bigger clone sits one base away, suggesting this may be a read error. The chain has TRBV29-1 and TRBJ2-1; 7 bases map to TRBD1. The V gene's germline CDR1 is SQVTM and CDR2 ANQGSEA. The CDR3 runs 14 residues. Germline trimming cut 2 bases from V and 9 bases from J; bases unmatched to any gene: 10. CDR3 DNA: TGCAGCGTTGAAACGCTGGACAGGTGCAGTGAGCAGTTCTTC. This codes for CSVETLDRCSEQFF.

This clonotype was detected ten times or more. V usage is TRBV5-1 and J usage is TRBJ2-5, with TRBD2 matching 8 bases. The germline gives CDR1 SGHRS, CDR2 YFSETQ. The CDR3 contains 16 residues. The V gene end was trimmed by 4 bases and the J gene end by 5 bases; junction bases not matched to a gene: 13. The CDR3 spells CASSHHGGGLQETQYF. CDR3 in DNA: TGCGCCAGCAGCCATCACGGGGGGGGGCTCCAGGAGACCCAGTACTTC.

This clonotype showed up just a few times. The chain links TRBV9 to TRBJ2-2, with a weak D call TRBD1 (5 bases). The CDR3 has 15 amino acids. V lost 0 bases to trimming and J lost 6 bases, with 12 bases between them. Germline-derived CDR1 and CDR2 are SGDLS and YYNGEE. CDR3 sequence reads: CASSVGPGSPGELFF. The CDR3 DNA is TGTGCCAGCAGCGTAGGGCCAGGGTCACCCGGGGAGCTGTTTTTT.

This clonotype showed up many times. This chain uses TRBV5-8 with TRBJ1-1; 8 bases are a match to TRBD1. CDR1 is SGHTS, CDR2 YDEGEE, per germline. The CDR3 is 14 amino acids. V shed 4 bases, J shed 5 bases, and the junction held 7 bases outside the gene matches. The CDR3 here is CASSIGQGRTEAFF. CDR3 DNA sequence: TGTGCCAGCAGCATCGGACAGGGTCGTACTGAAGCTTTCTTT. The entire variable domain, with the rest obtained from reference TRBV5-8 and TRBJ1-1, is as follows: EAGVTQSPTHLIKTRGQQATLRCSPISGHTSVYWYQQALGLGLQFLLWYDEGEERNRGNFPPRFSGRQFPNYSSELNVNALELEDSALYLCASSIGQGRTEAFFGQGTRLTVV.

The V gene is TRBV27, the J gene TRBJ2-7; 10 positions agree with TRBD1. V dropped 2 bases and J dropped 0; count of bases not matched to a gene: 13. The length of the CDR3 is 19 residues. Per the germline V gene, CDR1 is MNHEY and CDR2 is SMNVEV (reference sequence). CDR3 coding DNA: TGTGCCAGCAGTTTACAGATAATGCCGGGACAGGGGAGCTCCTACGAGCAGTACTTC. Its translation is CASSLQIMPGQGSSYEQYF.

This clonotype was counted a few times. The chain has TRBV29-1 and TRBJ1-1, with D possibly being TRBD1 (6 bases). The germline V and J ends were trimmed by 7 bases and 1 base, with 10 bases remaining between them. The CDR3 covers 12 residues. Per the germline V gene, CDR1 is SQVTM and CDR2 is ANQGSEA. DNA for the CDR3: TGCAGCGCCCAACAGGGGAACACTGAAGCTTTCTTT. Translating it yields CSAQQGNTEAFF.

The chain has TRBV4-2 and TRBJ2-2; TRBD2 agrees at 9 bases. V dropped 4 bases and J dropped 6; count of bases not matched to a gene: 9. This CDR3 is built from 16 residues. CDR1 LGHNA and CDR2 YNFKEQ come from the germline V gene. The CDR3 spells CASSRASGLAAGELFF. The CDR3 coding sequence is TGTGCCAGCAGCCGAGCGTCGGGACTAGCAGCCGGGGAGCTGTTTTTT.

This clonotype was detected once. Possible read error: a much larger clone is one base away. This chain joins TRBV9 and TRBJ2-5; D may be TRBD1 (5 bases). The V gene's germline CDR1 is SGDLS and CDR2 YYNGEE. The CDR3 is made up of 17 amino acids. This CDR3 is CAGSVGRDRTLQETQYF. CDR3 coding DNA: TGTGCCGGCAGCGTGGGTCGCGACAGAACCCTCCAAGAGACCCAGTACTTC.